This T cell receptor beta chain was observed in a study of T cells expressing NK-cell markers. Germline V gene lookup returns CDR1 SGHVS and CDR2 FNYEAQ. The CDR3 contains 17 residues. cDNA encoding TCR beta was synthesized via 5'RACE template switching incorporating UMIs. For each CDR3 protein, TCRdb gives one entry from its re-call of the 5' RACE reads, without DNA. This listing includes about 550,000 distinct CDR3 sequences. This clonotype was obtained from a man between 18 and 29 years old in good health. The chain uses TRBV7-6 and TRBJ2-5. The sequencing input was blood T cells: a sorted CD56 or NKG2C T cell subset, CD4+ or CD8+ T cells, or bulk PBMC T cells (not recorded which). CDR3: CASSLGPTYRNQETQYF. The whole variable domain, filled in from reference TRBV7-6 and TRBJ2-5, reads GAGVSQSPRYKVTKRGQDVALRCDPISGHVSLYWYRQALGQGPEFLTYFNYEAQQDKSGLPNDRFSAERPEGSISTLTIQRTEQRDSAMYRCASSLGPTYRNQETQYFGPGTRLLVL.